A single T cell receptor beta chain is shown here with its context. The antigen is not known. Germline V gene sequence: CDR1 SNHLY, CDR2 FYNNEI. V gave up 0 bases and J gave up 1 base; unmatched junction bases: 2. This CDR3 comprises 15 residues. This table comes from immunoSEQ multiplex PCR, and its TCRdb copy is limited to in-frame clones, with some not included. Of approximately 140,000 clones in the sample, about 93% are singletons; the top ten hold approximately 2%. This sample is part of a study of T cell responses to AZD1222 COVID-19 vaccine. Across the whole study: Second-dose intervals of approximately 4 or approximately 12 weeks were pooled. Findings of the study overall: Donors were chiefly white British, with a greater number of females, and clonal diversity was perhaps underestimated. Reportedly, nearly half of unique spike TCRs recognized epitopes outside B.1.351/B.1.1.7 mutations.

The chain has TRBV2 and TRBJ1-1, with 7 bases identical to TRBD1. The sequences come from peripheral blood, collected on day 0 of AZD1222 vaccination. This TCR was sampled from an adult in good health. For the CDR3, the DNA is TGTGCCAGCAGTGAAGCTGGGACAGCGAACACTGAAGCTTTCTTT. This translates into CASSEAGTANTEAFF.